The present T cell receptor (beta chain) was sequenced within a study of blood T cell repertoires in COVID-19. For the study at large: From the United States, Italy and Spain came samples of acute and convalescent COVID-19. The analysed material was cDNA or gDNA that came from T cells, B-cell-depleted T cells, or PBMCs.

The V end lost 4 bases, the J end lost 9 bases, and 10 bases lay between the germline ends. CDR3 length: 11 residues. Germline V gene data show CDR1 as GTSNPN and CDR2 as SVGIG (reference sequence). Seattle enrolled patients during active infection and tracked them longitudinally. Original methodology: Reference gene primer amplification yielded estimated nucleated cell counts. Method: immunoSEQ multiplex PCR; TCRdb's copy keeps in-frame clones and lacks some. D and trimming come from the DNA, and the V and J calls and clone size come from that table. The repertoire holds hundreds of thousands of clones, with 70% to 90% as singletons.

This rearrangement joins TRBV30 to TRBJ1-5, with unresolved D. The sequenced sample consisted of peripheral blood. The TCR was taken from a woman between 65 and 79 years old with COVID-19, enrolled during active disease. The CDR3 sequence is CAWTATGPQHF. The CDR3 nucleotides are TGTGCCTGGACAGCGACGGGGCCCCAGCATTTT.